This entry lists 26 T cell receptor beta chains sequenced from one sample in a study of T cell responses to AZD1222 COVID-19 vaccine. Libraries were prepared by immunoSEQ multiplex PCR; TCRdb keeps only in-frame clonotypes and omits some of them. The repertoire has some 130,000 clones, more than 85% of them found once; the top ten carry under 3.5%. Sample: peripheral blood, taken on day 0 of AZD1222 vaccination. The receptors originated from an adult in good health.

The rearrangement links TRBV12-3 or TRBV12-4 to TRBJ2-5; D unresolved. CDR3 length: 13 amino acids. Trimming left V 7 bases short and J 2 bases short, with 11 bases between. CDR3 loop: CASTLTYQETQYF. DNA of the CDR3: TGTGCCAGCACCCTGACATATCAAGAGACCCAGTACTTC.

The chain recombines TRBV4-3 with TRBJ2-1; TRBD2 agrees at 10 bases. Looked up from germline, CDR1 is LGHNA and CDR2 is YSLEER. The CDR3 length is 16 residues. V lost 8 bases and J lost 3; bases outside the gene matches: 10. CDR3 region: CASRSTSGNDYNEQFF. The DNA for the CDR3 is TGCGCCAGCCGATCCACTAGCGGGAACGACTACAATGAGCAGTTCTTC.

V gene TRBV5-1 combines with J gene TRBJ2-7; 7 bases are a match to TRBD2. J lost 3 bases, V lost 1 base, and 1 base had no gene match. The CDR3 length is 13 residues. From germline, CDR1 is SGHRS and CDR2 YFSETQ. The CDR3 is CASSLTSDYEQYF. The CDR3 DNA sequence: TGCGCCAGCAGCTTGACTAGCGACTACGAGCAGTACTTC.

The chain joins TRBV5-1 to TRBJ2-3, with D perhaps TRBD2 (5 bases). This CDR3 is 17 amino acids long. The germline V and J ends were trimmed by 2 bases and 4 bases, with 20 bases remaining between them. Germline CDR1 is SGHRS and CDR2 is YFSETQ. The CDR3 loop is CASSFGFLSGNPDTQYF. CDR3 DNA sequence: TGCGCCAGCAGCTTCGGTTTTTTATCGGGAAATCCAGATACGCAGTATTTT.

The V and J genes are TRBV21-1 and TRBJ1-1. TRBV21-1 represents a pseudogene. The CDR3 runs 13 residues. Here the CDR3 DNA reads TGTGCCAGCAGAAAGAAAGTGAACACTGAAGCTTTCTTT. It specifies CASRKKVNTEAFF.

This rearrangement joins TRBV7-7 to TRBJ2-5, with TRBD1 as a possible D gene (7 bases). The CDR3 contains 14 residues. Germline CDR1 reads SSHAT; CDR2 reads FNYEAQ (reference sequence). V was shortened by 5 bases and J by 5 bases, with 15 bases between the two germline ends. CDR3 loop: CASSPMTGRETQYF. Here the CDR3 DNA reads TGTGCCAGCAGCCCAATGACAGGGAGGGAGACCCAGTACTTC.

The chain recombines TRBV7-9 with TRBJ1-6, with unresolved D. The V and J ends lost 6 bases and 6 bases respectively, with 15 bases between them. The CDR3 is 15 residues long. CDR1 and CDR2 from the germline V gene are SEHNR and FQNEAQ (reference sequence). The CDR3 bases are TGTGCCAGCAGTTCTCGACGGGAGGGTAATTCACCCCTCCACTTT. As protein: CASSSRREGNSPLHF.

The chain is built from TRBV13 and TRBJ2-1; D gene unclear. V lost 5 bases and J 5 bases, leaving 4 bases between the germline ends. The CDR3 extends over 11 amino acids. Per the germline V gene, CDR1 is PRHDT and CDR2 is FYEKMQ (reference sequence). The DNA for the CDR3 is TGTGCCAGCAGCGTCGACAATGAGCAGTTCTTC. Amino acid sequence: CASSVDNEQFF. Based on the CDR3 plus reference TRBV13 and TRBJ2-1, the full variable domain is AAGVIQSPRHLIKEKRETATLKCYPIPRHDTVYWYQQGPGQDPQFLISFYEKMQSDKGSIPDRFSAQQFSDYHSELNMSSLELGDSALYFCASSVDNEQFFGPGTRLTVL.

This chain uses TRBV10-2 with TRBJ1-6, with D possibly TRBD1 on 6 matching bases. Trimming cost V 3 bases and J 6 bases, with 12 bases left between them. Germline loops: CDR1 WSHSY, CDR2 SAAADI. The CDR3 spans 15 residues. The CDR3 DNA reads as TGCGCCAGCAGTGAATCAGGACAGTCTAATTCACCCCTCCACTTT. It codes for CASSESGQSNSPLHF.

The chain recombines TRBV27 with TRBJ2-1, with TRBD2 as a possible D gene (5 bases). V was clipped by 2 bases and J by 4 bases, with 9 bases between them. The CDR3 is 14 amino acids. Germline V gene data show CDR1 as MNHEY and CDR2 as SMNVEV (reference sequence). The CDR3 nucleotides read TGTGCCAGCAGTTTAGGACTCCGATACAATGAGCAGTTCTTC. This encodes CASSLGLRYNEQFF.

The chain employs TRBV5-1 and TRBJ2-5; D gene unclear. CDR3 length: 13 amino acids. The germline gives CDR1 SGHRS, CDR2 YFSETQ. Trimming shortened V by 4 bases and J by 5 bases, and 12 bases separated the two germline ends. The CDR3 here is CASSGTPEETQYF. The CDR3 DNA sequence: TGCGCCAGCAGCGGAACACCTGAGGAGACCCAGTACTTC.

V usage is TRBV19 and J usage is TRBJ2-3; tentatively, D is TRBD2 (6 bases). V was shortened by 3 bases and J by 6 bases, with 16 bases between the two germline ends. CDR3 length: 15 amino acids. CDR1 LNHDA and CDR2 SQIVND come from the germline V gene (reference sequence). The CDR3 loop reads CASSMEGAGYDTQYF. The CDR3 bases are TGTGCCAGTAGTATGGAGGGAGCCGGGTACGATACGCAGTATTTT.

The genes are TRBV19 and TRBJ2-7; D is undetermined. The CDR3 has 14 residues. Trimming removed 1 base from V and 2 bases from J, with 9 bases in between. The germline V gene has CDR1 LNHDA and CDR2 SQIVND (reference sequence). The CDR3 here is CASSIASATYEQYF. CDR3 DNA sequence: TGTGCCAGTAGTATAGCCAGCGCAACCTACGAGCAGTACTTC.

The CDR3 loop is CASSWAPNYGYTF. CDR3 bases: TGTGCCAGCAGCTGGGCCCCTAACTATGGCTACACCTTC. The chain carries TRBV12-3 or TRBV12-4 and TRBJ1-2, with D uncertain. The CDR3 is made up of 13 amino acids. The V gene lost 6 bases and the J gene lost 0 bases, with 8 bases spanning the gap.

V is TRBV7-2 and J is TRBJ2-3; tentatively, D is TRBD2 (7 bases). Germline CDR1 reads SGHTA; CDR2 reads FQGNSA. V gave up 0 bases and J gave up 6 bases, with 19 bases separating them. The CDR3 contains 17 residues. CDR3 loop: CASSLAPLGGGEDTQYF. CDR3 coding DNA: TGTGCCAGCAGCTTAGCCCCATTAGGGGGAGGGGAGGATACGCAGTATTTT.

The chain joins TRBV10-3 to TRBJ2-2; 8 bases align to TRBD1. Germline values: CDR1 ENHRY, CDR2 SYGVKD. Trimming cost V 7 bases and J 6 bases; bases outside gene matches: 10. The CDR3 is made up of 15 amino acids. CDR3 loop: CAIKVDAGGPGELFF. CDR3 in DNA: TGTGCCATCAAGGTGGACGCAGGGGGCCCCGGGGAGCTGTTTTTT.

The chain recombines TRBV6-1 with TRBJ1-3; D is uncertain. V lost 5 bases and J 4 bases, leaving 9 bases between the germline ends. The CDR3 is 13 residues long. CDR1 is MNHNS, CDR2 SASEGT, per germline. DNA for the CDR3: TGTGCCAGCAGTTCCCTCTGGGGAAACACCATATATTTT. This sequence encodes CASSSLWGNTIYF.

This clone was counted a few times. The V gene is TRBV5-8, the J gene TRBJ1-1, with TRBD1 matching over 7 bases. The junction had 6 bases not matched to a gene; V was cut back by 7 bases and J by 6 bases. This CDR3 has 12 amino acids. CDR1 SGHTS and CDR2 YDEGEE come from the germline V gene. Here the CDR3 reads CASGNRGAEAFF. The CDR3 DNA reads TGTGCCAGCGGAAACAGGGGCGCTGAAGCTTTCTTT.

V is TRBV19 and J is TRBJ1-2; D may be TRBD1 (6 bases). The CDR3 loop spans 13 amino acids. Trimming left V 3 bases short and J 4 bases short, with 9 bases between. Germline V lookup: CDR1 LNHDA, CDR2 SQIVND (reference sequence). The CDR3 coding sequence is TGTGCCAGTAGTATCGGACAGATCTATGGCTACACCTTC. It codes for CASSIGQIYGYTF.

The rearrangement joins TRBV9 to TRBJ1-2; the match to TRBD1 covers 9 bases. The V gene end was trimmed by 2 bases and the J gene end by 8 bases; junction bases not matched to a gene: 4. CDR3 size: 13 residues. Germline V gene lookup returns CDR1 SGDLS and CDR2 YYNGEE. CDR3 DNA sequence: TGTGCCAGCAGCGTCGGGACAGGGCGAGGCTACACCTTC. Encoded protein: CASSVGTGRGYTF.

This rearrangement joins TRBV6-2 or TRBV6-3 to TRBJ2-5, with 7 bases lining up with TRBD1. The CDR3 is 14 residues long. Germline CDR1 and CDR2: MNHEY and SVGEGT. V lost 2 bases, J lost 4 bases, and 4 bases stayed unmatched. The chain's CDR3 is CASSYGQVGETQYF. CDR3 bases: TGTGCCAGCAGTTACGGACAGGTTGGAGAGACCCAGTACTTC.

J is TRBJ2-7 and V is TRBV6-5; D is perhaps TRBD2 (5 bases). There are 13 residues in the CDR3. The germline V gene encodes CDR1 MNHEY and CDR2 SVGAGI. V was trimmed by 4 bases and J by 2 bases, leaving 9 bases between them. The CDR3: CASSFGGPYEQYF. CDR3 DNA sequence: TGTGCCAGCAGTTTCGGAGGTCCCTACGAGCAGTACTTC.

Within the sample, this clone is medium-sized. The rearrangement links TRBV7-9 to TRBJ1-4; D might be TRBD1 (6 bases). The V end was cut by 6 bases, the J end by 3 bases, with 14 bases between. Germline CDR1 is SEHNR and CDR2 is FQNEAQ (reference sequence). CDR3 length equals 15 residues. The CDR3 region has the DNA TGTGCCAGCAGTCAGGGGCGGATCGCTAATGAAAAACTGTTTTTT. Its translation is CASSQGRIANEKLFF.

The chain is built from TRBV6-5 and TRBJ2-7; a possible D gene is TRBD2 (5 bases). CDR1 and CDR2 from the germline V gene are MNHEY and SVGAGI. This CDR3 is built from 16 residues. Trimming pared 0 bases from V and 2 bases from J, leaving 14 bases between. CDR3 loop: CASSYSPPGSPYEQYF. CDR3 DNA sequence: TGTGCCAGCAGTTACTCGCCCCCGGGGTCCCCCTACGAGCAGTACTTC.

In this sample, this clone turned up once. The V and J genes are TRBV6-1 and TRBJ1-2, with TRBD1 matching 8 bases. With V trimmed by 2 bases and J by 5 bases, 1 base remained unmatched. This CDR3 is built from 13 residues. Per the germline V gene, CDR1 is MNHNS and CDR2 is SASEGT. DNA of the CDR3: TGTGCCAGCAGTGAATGGACAGGGTATGGCTACACCTTC. This encodes CASSEWTGYGYTF.

The V call is TRBV13, the J call TRBJ2-7, with 7 nucleotides matching TRBD1. The CDR3 covers 15 residues. After removal of 5 bases from V and 7 bases from J, the junction contained 14 bases not matched to a gene. CDR1 and CDR2 from the germline V gene are PRHDT and FYEKMQ (reference sequence). CDR3 nucleotide sequence: TGTGCCAGCAGCCCCGGGACAGCCCCGCTACGTGAGCAGTACTTC. It encodes CASSPGTAPLREQYF.